Presented here are 16 T cell receptor beta chains from one specimen sequenced in a study of blood T cell repertoires in COVID-19. Clones were read by immunoSEQ multiplex PCR, and TCRdb kept only the in-frame ones, dropping some. The sample has over 95,000 clones, approximately 79% seen once. Sequencing used peripheral blood. The receptors derive from an elderly woman with active or convalescent COVID-19.

The chain couples TRBV10-2 to TRBJ2-1; 7 positions match TRBD2. Germline CDR1 WSHSY, CDR2 SAAADI. V trimming: 0 bases; J trimming: 0 bases; junction bases outside the gene matches: 5. CDR3 length: 17 amino acids. The CDR3 coding sequence is TGCGCCAGCAGTGAGTCGACAGCGGGACTCTCCTACAATGAGCAGTTCTTC. This sequence encodes CASSESTAGLSYNEQFF.

The rearrangement joins TRBV10-3 to TRBJ2-1; 7 positions agree with TRBD2. V trimming: 5 bases; J trimming: 9 bases; junction bases outside the gene matches: 7. Germline V CDR1 and CDR2: ENHRY, SYGVKD. This CDR3 region has 13 residues. CDR3 DNA: TGTGCCATCAGTAGCGGGAAGTATGGTGAGCAGTTCTTC. Residues: CAISSGKYGEQFF.

This chain uses TRBV19 with TRBJ1-2; 8 bases match TRBD1. J was trimmed by 1 base and V by 5 bases; bases with no gene match: 6. Germline CDR1 is LNHDA and CDR2 is SQIVND (reference sequence). The CDR3 has 15 residues. The CDR3 loop is CASSPGQGFNYGYTF. The CDR3 coding sequence is TGTGCCAGTAGTCCCGGACAGGGCTTTAACTATGGCTACACCTTC.

V usage is TRBV11-2 and J usage is TRBJ2-5; the match to TRBD2 covers 7 bases. The V and J ends lost 7 bases and 5 bases, in that order; junction bases with no gene match: 10. The CDR3 is 14 residues long. Germline CDR1 is SGHAT and CDR2 is FQNNGV. The CDR3 here is CASNPGGGGETQYF. CDR3 sequence (DNA): TGTGCCAGCAACCCCGGCGGGGGAGGGGAGACCCAGTACTTC.

The chain has TRBV9 and TRBJ1-2, with TRBD1 identical over 8 bases. With V trimmed by 3 bases and J by 5 bases, 9 bases remained unmatched. Germline CDR1 is SGDLS and CDR2 is YYNGEE. The CDR3 is made up of 15 amino acids. The CDR3 is CASSAENRGTYGYTF. The CDR3 bases are TGTGCCAGCAGCGCCGAAAACAGGGGGACTTATGGCTACACCTTC.

The J gene is TRBJ2-1, the V gene TRBV14; perhaps TRBD1 as D (6 bases). The germline V gene encodes CDR1 SGHDN and CDR2 FVKESK. The CDR3 has 18 residues. V was pared by 1 base and J by 3 bases, with 19 bases between. The CDR3 DNA reads TGTGCCAGCAGCCAAGTTTCATTCGGGACAAATTACTACAATGAGCAGTTCTTC. Its translation is CASSQVSFGTNYYNEQFF.

The rearrangement links TRBV29-1 to TRBJ2-5; D is unclear. Trimming stripped 4 bases from V and 2 bases from J, with 8 bases between. CDR3 length equals 12 residues. CDR1 and CDR2 (germline): SQVTM, ANQGSEA. The CDR3 region has the DNA TGCAGCGTTGGACACATACAAGAGACCCAGTACTTC. It translates to CSVGHIQETQYF.

V gene TRBV7-9 combines with J gene TRBJ1-1, with 10 bases fitting TRBD1. Trimming cost V 6 bases and J 0 bases; bases outside gene matches: 7. CDR3 size: 16 residues. Looked up from germline, CDR1 is SEHNR and CDR2 is FQNEAQ (reference sequence). CDR3 region: CASRRQGAGVNTEAFF. The CDR3 bases are TGTGCCAGCAGACGACAGGGGGCAGGGGTGAACACTGAAGCTTTCTTT. The whole variable domain, remainder taken from reference TRBV7-9 and TRBJ1-1, is DTGVSQNPRHKITKRGQNVTFRCDPISEHNRLYWYRQTLGQGPEFLTYFQNEAQLEKSRLLSDRFSAERPKGSFSTLEIQRTEQGDSAMYLCASRRQGAGVNTEAFFGQGTRLTVV.

The rearrangement links TRBV12-3 or TRBV12-4 to TRBJ2-7; 7 bases line up with TRBD1. The V segment lost 6 bases and the J segment 2 bases; nucleotides outside the gene matches: 4. CDR3 length: 13 residues. CDR3 coding DNA: TGTGCCAGCAGGAAACAGGGGACCTACGAGCAGTACTTC. It yields the protein CASRKQGTYEQYF.

CDR3 in amino acids: CASSFHLAENTEAFF. The CDR3 DNA sequence: TGTGCCAGCAGCTTCCATTTAGCGGAGAACACTGAAGCTTTCTTT. The chain is built from TRBV11-1 and TRBJ1-1; D unresolved. The germline V gene has CDR1 SGHAT and CDR2 FQDESV (reference sequence). Trimming shortened V by 3 bases and J by 1 base, and 12 bases separated the two germline ends. CDR3 length: 15 amino acids.

In its sample, this clone was seen once. This sequence joins TRBV15 and TRBJ2-3; the match to TRBD2 covers 9 bases. The CDR3 sequence is 16 residues long. V was pared by 0 bases and J by 4 bases, with 5 bases of the junction left unmatched. CDR1 and CDR2 (germline): LNHNV, YYDKDF (reference sequence). The CDR3 loop reads CATSRDLGLAADTQYF. CDR3 coding DNA: TGTGCCACCAGCAGAGATTTGGGACTAGCAGCAGATACGCAGTATTTT. The full variable domain, in which reference TRBV15 and TRBJ2-3 provide the parts outside the CDR3, is DAMVIQNPRYQVTQFGKPVTLSCSQTLNHNVMYWYQQKSSQAPKLLFHYYDKDFNNEADTPDNFQSRRPNTSFCFLDIRSPGLGDTAMYLCATSRDLGLAADTQYFGPGTRLTVL.

The chain employs TRBV6-1 and TRBJ1-5; tentatively, D is TRBD1 (5 bases). Germline CDR1 is MNHNS and CDR2 is SASEGT. This CDR3 has 20 amino acids. Trimming took off 4 bases at V and 3 bases at J, with 28 bases between the two ends. CDR3 protein: CASSGRRPAGPTTTNQPQHF. In DNA, the CDR3 is TGTGCCAGCAGTGGGCGGCGGCCCGCAGGGCCCACTACTACCAATCAGCCCCAGCATTTT.

The chain joins TRBV20-1 to TRBJ2-2; D ambiguous. Germline V gene sequence: CDR1 DFQATT, CDR2 SNEGSKA (reference sequence). The CDR3 is made up of 15 amino acids. Trimming left V 3 bases short and J 2 bases short, with 13 bases between. Here the CDR3 reads CSASSRQGNTGELFF. The CDR3 DNA follows: TGCAGTGCTAGTTCGCGACAAGGAAACACCGGGGAGCTGTTTTTT.

The rearrangement joins TRBV27 to TRBJ2-3; 8 positions match TRBD1. The J segment lost 5 bases and the V segment lost 5 bases, leaving 6 bases of the junction unmatched. Germline CDR1 MNHEY, CDR2 SMNVEV (reference sequence). CDR3 length: 14 amino acids. The CDR3 DNA sequence: TGTGCCAGCAGTCTACAGGGGGAGGTAGATACGCAGTATTTT. Translating it yields CASSLQGEVDTQYF.

J is TRBJ1-3 and V is TRBV6-6; 7 nucleotides align to TRBD1. This CDR3 has 12 amino acids. Germline V gene lookup returns CDR1 MNHNY and CDR2 SVGAGI (reference sequence). V shed 10 bases and J 4 bases; nucleotides not matched to a gene: 4. This chain's CDR3 is CATHRGGNTIYF. CDR3 DNA sequence: TGTGCCACCCACAGGGGCGGAAACACCATATATTTT.

V gene TRBV2 combines with J gene TRBJ2-5, with TRBD2 matching 15 bases. V dropped 7 bases and J dropped 0; count of bases not matched to a gene: 6. CDR1 and CDR2 from the germline V gene are SNHLY and FYNNEI. The CDR3 extends over 17 amino acids. CDR3 DNA sequence: TGTGCCAGCACCCCGGGACTAGCGGGAGGAAACCAAGAGACCCAGTACTTC. Amino acid sequence: CASTPGLAGGNQETQYF.